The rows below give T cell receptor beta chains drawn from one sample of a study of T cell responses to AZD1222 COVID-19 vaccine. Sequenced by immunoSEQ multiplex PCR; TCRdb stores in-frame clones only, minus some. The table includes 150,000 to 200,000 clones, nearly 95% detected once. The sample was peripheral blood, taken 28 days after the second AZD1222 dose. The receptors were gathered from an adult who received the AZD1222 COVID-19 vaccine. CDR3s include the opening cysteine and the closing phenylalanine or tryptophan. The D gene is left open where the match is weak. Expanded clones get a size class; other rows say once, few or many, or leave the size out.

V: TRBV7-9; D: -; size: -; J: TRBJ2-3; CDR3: CASSLDPPLQGSITDTQYF; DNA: TGTGCCAGCAGCTTAGACCCTCCCCTGCAGGGTAGTATCACAGATACGCAGTATTTT
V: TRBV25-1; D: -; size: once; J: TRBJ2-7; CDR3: CASSPVARGYEQYF; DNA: TGTGCCAGCAGCCCCGTTGCCAGGGGCTACGAGCAGTACTTC
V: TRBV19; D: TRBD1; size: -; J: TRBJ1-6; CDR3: CASSTITGDNSPLHF; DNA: TGTGCCAGTAGTACCATCACAGGGGATAATTCACCCCTCCACTTT
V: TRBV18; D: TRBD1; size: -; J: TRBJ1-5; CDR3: CASSLTRQGSYQPQHF; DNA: TGTGCCAGCTCACTTACTCGACAGGGGTCATATCAGCCCCAGCATTTT
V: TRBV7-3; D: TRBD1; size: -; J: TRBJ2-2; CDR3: CASSSGTGPGELFF; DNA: TGTGCCAGCAGCTCGGGGACAGGGCCCGGGGAGCTGTTTTTT
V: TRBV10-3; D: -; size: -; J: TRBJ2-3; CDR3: CAIRGYGESTDTQYF; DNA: TGTGCCATCAGGGGGTACGGCGAAAGCACAGATACGCAGTATTTT
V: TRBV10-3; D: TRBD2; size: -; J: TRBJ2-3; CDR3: CASAGGSDTQYF; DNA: TGTGCCTCAGCGGGGGGGTCGGATACGCAGTATTTT
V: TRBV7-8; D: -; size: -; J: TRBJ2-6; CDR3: CASSLSAGANVLTF; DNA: TGTGCCAGCAGCTTAAGCGCCGGGGCCAACGTCCTGACTTTC
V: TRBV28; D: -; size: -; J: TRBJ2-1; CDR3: CASHGSYNEQFF; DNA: TGTGCCAGCCACGGCTCCTACAATGAGCAGTTCTTC
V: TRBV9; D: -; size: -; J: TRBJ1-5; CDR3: CASSPKEEYNQPQHF; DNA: TGTGCCAGCAGCCCAAAGGAGGAGTACAATCAGCCCCAGCATTTT
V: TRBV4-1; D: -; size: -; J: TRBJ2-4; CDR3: CASSQVSTGNRGDIQYF; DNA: TGCGCCAGCAGCCAAGTTAGTACCGGGAACAGAGGTGACATTCAGTACTTC
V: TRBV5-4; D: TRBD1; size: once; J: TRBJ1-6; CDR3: CASSRRAGTGTNSPLHF; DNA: TGTGCCAGCAGCCGGAGGGCCGGGACAGGGACTAATTCACCCCTCCACTTT
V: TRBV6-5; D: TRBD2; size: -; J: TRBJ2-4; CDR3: CASSGAGGTKNIQYF; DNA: TGTGCCAGCAGCGGCGCGGGAGGTACCAAAAACATTCAGTACTTC
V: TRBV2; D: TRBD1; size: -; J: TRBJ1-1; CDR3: CAGQGQGNTEAFF; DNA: TGTGCCGGCCAAGGACAGGGGAACACTGAAGCTTTCTTT
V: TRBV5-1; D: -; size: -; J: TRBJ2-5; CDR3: CASSFGGDQESQYF; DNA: TGCGCCAGCAGCTTTGGGGGAGATCAAGAGTCCCAGTACTTC
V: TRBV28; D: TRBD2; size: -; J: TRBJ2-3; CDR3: CASSFAGRGRTDTQYF; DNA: TGTGCCAGCAGTTTCGCTGGGAGGGGCAGAACAGATACGCAGTATTTT
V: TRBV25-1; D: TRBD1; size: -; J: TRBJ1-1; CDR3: CASSQRQGPNTEAFF; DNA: TGTGCCAGCAGTCAGAGACAGGGCCCCAACACTGAAGCTTTCTTT
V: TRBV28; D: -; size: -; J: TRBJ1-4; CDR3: CASRRTATNEKLFF; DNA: TGTGCCAGCAGACGGACTGCAACTAATGAAAAACTGTTTTTT
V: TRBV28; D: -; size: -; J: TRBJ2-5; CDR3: CAIAAAPETQYF; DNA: TGTGCCATCGCAGCGGCCCCAGAGACCCAGTACTTC
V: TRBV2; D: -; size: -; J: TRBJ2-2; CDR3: CASSGQGVNTGELFF; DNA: TGTGCCAGCAGTGGCCAGGGAGTGAACACCGGGGAGCTGTTTTTT
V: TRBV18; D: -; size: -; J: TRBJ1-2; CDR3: CASSPAVRGDYGYTF; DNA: TGTGCCAGCTCACCGGCCGTACGCGGCGACTATGGCTACACCTTC
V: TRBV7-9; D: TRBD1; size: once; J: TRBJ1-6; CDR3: CASSVGTVGNSPLHF; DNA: TGTGCCAGCAGCGTAGGGACAGTGGGTAATTCACCCCTCCACTTT
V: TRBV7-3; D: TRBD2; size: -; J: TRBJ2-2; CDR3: CASSLNAASGVGELFF; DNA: TGTGCCAGCAGCTTAAACGCTGCTAGCGGGGTGGGGGAGCTGTTTTTT
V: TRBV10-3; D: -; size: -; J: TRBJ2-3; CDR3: CAISESRERTDTQYF; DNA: TGTGCCATCAGTGAGTCGCGCGAAAGGACAGATACGCAGTATTTT
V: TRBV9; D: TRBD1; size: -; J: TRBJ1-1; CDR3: CASSVSTGFDGTEAFF; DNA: TGTGCCAGCAGCGTGTCGACAGGGTTTGATGGTACTGAAGCTTTCTTT
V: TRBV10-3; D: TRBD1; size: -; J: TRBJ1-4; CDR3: CAISEATGATNEKLFF; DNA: TGTGCCATCAGTGAGGCGACAGGGGCAACTAATGAAAAACTGTTTTTT
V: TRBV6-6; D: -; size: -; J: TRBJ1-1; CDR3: CASSQDGNTEAFF; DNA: TGTGCCAGCAGTCAGGACGGGAACACTGAAGCTTTCTTT
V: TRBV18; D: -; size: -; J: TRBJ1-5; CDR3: CASSPYDGDQPQHF; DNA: TGTGCCAGCTCACCGTACGACGGGGACCAGCCCCAGCATTTT